These 9 T cell receptor beta chains came from one sample sequenced in a study of CD8 T cells in ankylosing spondylitis. Each CDR3 protein gets one entry after TCRdb re-called the 5' RACE reads with MiXCR. Counted here are more than 150,000 distinct CDR3 sequences, 11% occurring once; the ten biggest clones make up around 29%. The sequenced sample consisted of blood, either unsorted or a sorted T cell fraction (not recorded which). Receptors were obtained from a male donor with ankylosing spondylitis or in good health (not recorded which).

This clonotype was picked up many times. The chain combines TRBV7-9 with TRBJ2-7; D is undetermined. The CDR3 has 12 amino acids. The germline gives CDR1 SEHNR, CDR2 FQNEAQ (reference sequence). The ends were cut back, 3 bases at V and 2 bases at J, with 5 bases in the middle. In DNA form, the CDR3 reads TGTGCCAGCAGCTTCTCGACCTACGAGCAGTACTTC. Its translation: CASSFSTYEQYF. Variable domain in full (rest from reference TRBV7-9 and TRBJ2-7): DTGVSQNPRHKITKRGQNVTFRCDPISEHNRLYWYRQTLGQGPEFLTYFQNEAQLEKSRLLSDRFSAERPKGSFSTLEIQRTEQGDSAMYLCASSFSTYEQYFGPGTRLTVT.

This clonotype was recorded many times. The CDR3 loop is CASIDRAGANTEAFF. CDR3 sequence (DNA): TGTGCCAGCATCGACAGGGCCGGGGCTAACACTGAAGCTTTCTTT. V and J are TRBV6-1 and TRBJ1-1; 7 bases agree with TRBD1. The J segment lost 2 bases and the V segment lost 7 bases, leaving 10 bases of the junction unmatched. This CDR3 spans 15 amino acids. Germline V CDR1 and CDR2: MNHNS, SASEGT.

This clonotype was seen repeatedly, ten times or more. The V gene is TRBV28, the J gene TRBJ2-3, with TRBD2 matching over 7 bases. J lost 1 base, V lost 4 bases, and 11 bases had no gene match. The germline gives CDR1 MDHEN, CDR2 SYDVKM. This CDR3 comprises 17 residues. In nucleotides, the CDR3 is TGTGCCAGCAGTTCCTCGGGGGGTAGCGGGCGCACAGATACGCAGTATTTT. This translates into CASSSSGGSGRTDTQYF. Together with reference TRBV28 and TRBJ2-3, the CDR3 gives the full variable domain: DVKVTQSSRYLVKRTGEKVFLECVQDMDHENMFWYRQDPGLGLRLIYFSYDVKMKEKGDIPEGYSVSREKKERFSLILESASTNQTSMYLCASSSSGGSGRTDTQYFGPGTRLTVL.

The chain combines TRBV5-1 with TRBJ2-7; D is perhaps TRBD2 (5 bases). CDR3 length: 17 amino acids. Germline CDR1 and CDR2: SGHRS and YFSETQ. Trimming left V 0 bases short and J 0 bases short, with 16 bases between. The chain's CDR3 is CASSLGEGWRSSYEQYF. DNA of the CDR3: TGCGCCAGCAGCTTGGGAGAGGGATGGAGAAGCTCCTACGAGCAGTACTTC.

This clonotype was recorded at least ten times. The gene calls are TRBV29-1 and TRBJ1-2, with 11 bases matching TRBD1. The CDR3 has 13 residues. J gave up 7 bases and V 7 bases, and 8 bases lay outside the gene matches. Germline lookup yields CDR1 SQVTM and CDR2 ANQGSEA. In DNA, the CDR3 is TGCAGCGCTTTGGACAGGGGGCGTCCTGGCTACACCTTC. The encoded protein is CSALDRGRPGYTF.

V and J are TRBV7-9 and TRBJ2-3; 15 nucleotides agree with TRBD2. This CDR3 comprises 16 residues. Germline V CDR1 and CDR2: SEHNR, FQNEAQ (reference sequence). V was clipped by 5 bases and J by 6 bases; unmatched bases: 6. This CDR3 is CASSARTSGRGDTQYF. The CDR3 DNA sequence: TGTGCCAGCAGCGCACGGACTAGCGGGAGGGGGGATACGCAGTATTTT.

In its sample, this clonotype was seen many times. The chain couples TRBV5-1 to TRBJ2-2, with TRBD2 matching over 13 bases. The germline CDR1 and CDR2 sequences are SGHRS and YFSETQ. Losses at the gene ends were 4 bases for V and 4 bases for J; bases not matched to a gene: 4. There are 16 residues in the CDR3. The CDR3 nucleotides are TGCGCCAGCAGCGGACTAGCGGGAGTTGGCACCGGGGAGCTGTTTTTT. The encoded protein is CASSGLAGVGTGELFF. Full variable domain (remainder filled in from reference TRBV5-1 and TRBJ2-2): KAGVTQTPRYLIKTRGQQVTLSCSPISGHRSVSWYQQTPGQGLQFLFEYFSETQRNKGNFPGRFSGRQFSNSRSEMNVSTLELGDSALYLCASSGLAGVGTGELFFGEGSRLTVL.

In its sample, this clonotype was seen many times. The chain carries TRBV5-6 and TRBJ1-3; maybe TRBD1 (5 bases). Germline CDR1 and CDR2: SGHDT and YYEEEE. V lost 4 bases and J 8 bases, leaving 22 bases between the germline ends. This CDR3 comprises 16 residues. CDR3: CASSRLTGTVGYTIYF. Here the CDR3 DNA reads TGTGCCAGCAGCCGCCTGACCGGGACCGTAGGATACACCATATATTTT.

Ten or more counts support this clonotype. The chain has TRBV5-1 and TRBJ1-1; a possible D gene is TRBD1 (6 bases). This CDR3 is 12 amino acids long. CDR1 and CDR2 (germline): SGHRS, YFSETQ. Trimming took off 0 bases at V and 8 bases at J, with 8 bases between the two ends. The CDR3 is CASSLGTEEAFF. In DNA form, the CDR3 reads TGCGCCAGCAGCTTGGGGACAGAAGAAGCTTTCTTT.